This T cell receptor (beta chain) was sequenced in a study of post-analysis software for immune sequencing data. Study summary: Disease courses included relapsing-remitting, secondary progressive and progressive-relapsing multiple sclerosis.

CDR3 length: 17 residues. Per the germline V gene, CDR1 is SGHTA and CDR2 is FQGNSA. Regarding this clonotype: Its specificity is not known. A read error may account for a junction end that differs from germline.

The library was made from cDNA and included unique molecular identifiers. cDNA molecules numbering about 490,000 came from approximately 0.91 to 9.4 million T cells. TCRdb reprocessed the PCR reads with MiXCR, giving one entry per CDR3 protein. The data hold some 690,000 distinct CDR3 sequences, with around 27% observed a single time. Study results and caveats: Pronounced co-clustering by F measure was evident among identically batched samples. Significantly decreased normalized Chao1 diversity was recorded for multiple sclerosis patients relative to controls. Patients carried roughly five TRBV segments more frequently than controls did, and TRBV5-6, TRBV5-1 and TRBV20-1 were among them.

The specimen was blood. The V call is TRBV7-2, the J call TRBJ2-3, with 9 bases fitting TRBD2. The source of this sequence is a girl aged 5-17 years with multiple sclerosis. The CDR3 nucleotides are TGTGCCAGCAGTTTAATTCCCCGTGCGGGAGGGCCGGATACACAGTATTTT. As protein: CASSLIPRAGGPDTQYF.